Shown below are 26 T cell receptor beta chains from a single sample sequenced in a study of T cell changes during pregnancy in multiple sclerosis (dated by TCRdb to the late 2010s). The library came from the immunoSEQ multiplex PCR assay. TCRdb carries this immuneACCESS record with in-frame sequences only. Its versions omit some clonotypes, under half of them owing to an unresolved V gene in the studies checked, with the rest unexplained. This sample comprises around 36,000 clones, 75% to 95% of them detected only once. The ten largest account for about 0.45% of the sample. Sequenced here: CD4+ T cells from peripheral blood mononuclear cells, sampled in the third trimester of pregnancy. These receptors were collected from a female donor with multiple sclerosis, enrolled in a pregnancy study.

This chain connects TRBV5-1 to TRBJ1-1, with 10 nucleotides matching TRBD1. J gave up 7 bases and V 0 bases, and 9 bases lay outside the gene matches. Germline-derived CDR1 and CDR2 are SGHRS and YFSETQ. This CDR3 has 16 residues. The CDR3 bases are TGCGCCAGCAGCTTGGGCTACGGGACAGGGGATCGTGAAGCTTTCTTT. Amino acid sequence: CASSLGYGTGDREAFF.

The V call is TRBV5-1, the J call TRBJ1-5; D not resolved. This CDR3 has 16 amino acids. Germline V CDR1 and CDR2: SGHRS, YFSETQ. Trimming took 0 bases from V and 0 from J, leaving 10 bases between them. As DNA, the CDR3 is TGCGCCAGCAGCTTGGGGTCAGGTCCTAGCAATCAGCCCCAGCATTTT. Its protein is CASSLGSGPSNQPQHF.

CDR3 region: CASSPPLSYEQYF. The CDR3, as DNA: TGTGCCAGCAGTCCCCCTCTTTCCTACGAGCAGTACTTC. The gene calls are TRBV28 and TRBJ2-7; D uncertain. CDR3 length: 13 residues. Germline V gene data show CDR1 as MDHEN and CDR2 as SYDVKM. V gave up 5 bases and J gave up 1 base, with 9 bases separating them.

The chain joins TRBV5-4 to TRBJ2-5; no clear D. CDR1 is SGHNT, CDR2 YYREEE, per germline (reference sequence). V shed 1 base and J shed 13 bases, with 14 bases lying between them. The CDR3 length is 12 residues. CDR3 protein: CASSLPLGDPYF. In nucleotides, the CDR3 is TGTGCCAGCAGCTTGCCGTTAGGAGACCCGTACTTC.

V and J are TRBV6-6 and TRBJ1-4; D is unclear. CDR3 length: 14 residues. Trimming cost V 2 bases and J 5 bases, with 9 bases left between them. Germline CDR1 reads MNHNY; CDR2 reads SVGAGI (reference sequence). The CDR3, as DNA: TGTGCCAGCAGTTACCCCGGGTTGAATGAAAAACTGTTTTTT. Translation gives CASSYPGLNEKLFF.

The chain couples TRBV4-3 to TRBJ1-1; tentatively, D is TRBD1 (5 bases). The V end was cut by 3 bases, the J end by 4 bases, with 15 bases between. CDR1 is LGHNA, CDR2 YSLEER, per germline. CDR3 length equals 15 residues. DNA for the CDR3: TGCGCCAGCAGCCAGTTGCAGGGCGTTCGCACTGAAGCTTTCTTT. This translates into CASSQLQGVRTEAFF.

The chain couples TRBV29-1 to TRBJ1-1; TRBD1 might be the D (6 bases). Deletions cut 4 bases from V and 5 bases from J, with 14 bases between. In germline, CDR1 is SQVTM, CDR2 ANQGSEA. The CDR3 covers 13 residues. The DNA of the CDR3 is TGCAGCGTTGTCTACAGGGTCGGGACTGAAGCTTTCTTT. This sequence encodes CSVVYRVGTEAFF.

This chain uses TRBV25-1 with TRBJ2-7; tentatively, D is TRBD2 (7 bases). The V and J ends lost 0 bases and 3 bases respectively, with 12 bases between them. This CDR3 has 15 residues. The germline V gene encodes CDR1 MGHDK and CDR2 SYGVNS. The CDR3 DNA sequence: TGTGCCAGCAGTGAATATGGGGGGGCGCGCTACGAGCAGTACTTC. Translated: CASSEYGGARYEQYF.

CDR3 sequence reads: CASSVSAIGVGTEAFF. The CDR3 coding sequence is TGTGCCAGCAGCGTAAGTGCCATCGGAGTTGGCACTGAAGCTTTCTTT. The chain links TRBV9 to TRBJ1-1; D remains unclear. V shed 1 base and J shed 4 bases, with 17 bases lying between them. CDR3 size: 16 residues. The germline CDR1 and CDR2 sequences are SGDLS and YYNGEE.

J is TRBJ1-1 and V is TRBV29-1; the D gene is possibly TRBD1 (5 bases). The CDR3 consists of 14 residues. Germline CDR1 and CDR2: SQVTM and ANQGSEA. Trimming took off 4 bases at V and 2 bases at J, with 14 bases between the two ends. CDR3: CSVGPGQGNTEAFF. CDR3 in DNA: TGCAGCGTTGGCCCCGGCCAGGGCAACACTGAAGCTTTCTTT.

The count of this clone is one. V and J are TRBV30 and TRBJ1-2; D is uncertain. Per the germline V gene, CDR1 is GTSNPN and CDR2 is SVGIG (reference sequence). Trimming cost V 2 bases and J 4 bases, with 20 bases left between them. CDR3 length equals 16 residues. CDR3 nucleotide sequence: TGTGCCTGGAGTACCACGGAGGGAAGTCCCCTCTATGGCTACACCTTC. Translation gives CAWSTTEGSPLYGYTF.

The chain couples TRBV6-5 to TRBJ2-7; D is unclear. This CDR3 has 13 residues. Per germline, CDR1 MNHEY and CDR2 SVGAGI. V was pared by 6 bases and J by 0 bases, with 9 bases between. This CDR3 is CASSSLYSYEQYF. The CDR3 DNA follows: TGTGCCAGCAGCTCTCTGTACTCCTACGAGCAGTACTTC.

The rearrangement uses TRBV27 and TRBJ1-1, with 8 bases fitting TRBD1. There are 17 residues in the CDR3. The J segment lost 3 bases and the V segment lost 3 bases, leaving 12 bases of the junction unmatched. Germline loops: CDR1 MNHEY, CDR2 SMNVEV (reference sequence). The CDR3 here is CASSFLNSDRVYTEAFF. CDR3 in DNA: TGTGCCAGCAGTTTCCTTAACTCGGACAGGGTGTACACTGAAGCTTTCTTT.

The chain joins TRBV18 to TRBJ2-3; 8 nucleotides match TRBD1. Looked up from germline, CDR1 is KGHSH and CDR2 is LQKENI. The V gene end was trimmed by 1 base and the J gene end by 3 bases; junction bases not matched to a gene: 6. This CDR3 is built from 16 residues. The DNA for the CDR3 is TGTGCCAGCTCACCACAGGACAGGGTCACGACAGATACGCAGTATTTT. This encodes CASSPQDRVTTDTQYF.

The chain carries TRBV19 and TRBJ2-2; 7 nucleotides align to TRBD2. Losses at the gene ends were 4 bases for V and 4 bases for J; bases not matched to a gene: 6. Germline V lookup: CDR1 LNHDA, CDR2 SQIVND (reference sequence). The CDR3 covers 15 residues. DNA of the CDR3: TGTGCCAGTAGTAGGAAACGGGAGGCCACCGGGGAGCTGTTTTTT. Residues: CASSRKREATGELFF.

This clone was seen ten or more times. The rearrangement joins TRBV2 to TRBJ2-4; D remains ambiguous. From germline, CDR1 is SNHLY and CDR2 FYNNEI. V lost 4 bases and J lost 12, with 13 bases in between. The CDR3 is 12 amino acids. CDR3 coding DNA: TGTGCCAGCAGTGTTGGAGTGCTGGATCAGTACTTC. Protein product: CASSVGVLDQYF.

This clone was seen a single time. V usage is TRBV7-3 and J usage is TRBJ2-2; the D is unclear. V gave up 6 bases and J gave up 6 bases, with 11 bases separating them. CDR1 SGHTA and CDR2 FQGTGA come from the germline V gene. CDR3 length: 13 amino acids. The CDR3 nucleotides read TGTGCCAGCAGTTCAAAGACTGCCGGGGAGCTGTTTTTT. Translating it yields CASSSKTAGELFF.

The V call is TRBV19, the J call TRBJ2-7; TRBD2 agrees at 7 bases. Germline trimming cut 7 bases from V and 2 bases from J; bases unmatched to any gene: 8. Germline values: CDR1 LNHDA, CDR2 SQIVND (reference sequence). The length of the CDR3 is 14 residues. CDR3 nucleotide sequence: TGTGCCAGTATGGGGGGGGTGTCAGCCTACGAGCAGTACTTC. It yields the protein CASMGGVSAYEQYF.

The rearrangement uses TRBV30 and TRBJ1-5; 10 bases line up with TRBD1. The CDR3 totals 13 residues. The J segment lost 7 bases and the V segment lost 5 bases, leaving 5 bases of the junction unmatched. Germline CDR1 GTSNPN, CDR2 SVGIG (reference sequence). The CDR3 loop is CAWATGGDQPQHF. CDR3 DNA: TGTGCCTGGGCGACAGGGGGCGACCAGCCCCAGCATTTT. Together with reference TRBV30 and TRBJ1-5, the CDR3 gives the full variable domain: SQTIHQWPATLVQPVGSPLSLECTVEGTSNPNLYWYRQAAGRGLQLLFYSVGIGQISSEVPQNLSASRPQDRQFILSSKKLLLSDSGFYLCAWATGGDQPQHFGDGTRLSIL.

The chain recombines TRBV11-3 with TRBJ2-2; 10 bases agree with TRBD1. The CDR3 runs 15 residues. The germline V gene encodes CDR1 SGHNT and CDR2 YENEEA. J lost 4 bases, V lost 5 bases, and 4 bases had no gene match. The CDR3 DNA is TGTGCCAGCAGCGCGGGACAGGGGCGCACCGGGGAGCTGTTTTTT. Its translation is CASSAGQGRTGELFF.

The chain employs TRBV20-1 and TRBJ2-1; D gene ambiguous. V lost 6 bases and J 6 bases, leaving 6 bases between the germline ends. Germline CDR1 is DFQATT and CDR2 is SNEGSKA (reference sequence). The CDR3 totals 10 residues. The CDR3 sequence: CSALLNEQFF. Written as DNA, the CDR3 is TGCAGTGCACTCCTCAATGAGCAGTTCTTC.

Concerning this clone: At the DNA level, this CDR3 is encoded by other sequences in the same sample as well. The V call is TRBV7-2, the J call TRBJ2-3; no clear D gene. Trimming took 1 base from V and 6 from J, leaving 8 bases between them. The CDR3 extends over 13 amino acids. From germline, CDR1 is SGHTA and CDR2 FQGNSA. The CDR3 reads CASSLGAPDTQYF. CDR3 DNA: TGTGCCAGCAGCTTAGGAGCACCGGATACGCAGTATTTT.

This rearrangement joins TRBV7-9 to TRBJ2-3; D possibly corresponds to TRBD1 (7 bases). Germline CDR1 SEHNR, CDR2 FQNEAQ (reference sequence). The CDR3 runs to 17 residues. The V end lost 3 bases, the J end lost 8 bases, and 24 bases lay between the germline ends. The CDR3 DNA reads TGTGCCAGCAGCTTCCGGACAGGAGCCCCCACGGGGGTTACGCAGTATTTT. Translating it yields CASSFRTGAPTGVTQYF.

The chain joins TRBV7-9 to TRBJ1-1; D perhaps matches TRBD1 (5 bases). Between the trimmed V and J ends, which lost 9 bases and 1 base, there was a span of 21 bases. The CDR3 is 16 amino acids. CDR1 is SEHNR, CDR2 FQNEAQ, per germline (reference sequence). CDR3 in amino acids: CASRIVGRAKNTEAFF. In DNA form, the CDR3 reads TGTGCCAGTCGGATAGTGGGCAGGGCTAAGAACACTGAAGCTTTCTTT. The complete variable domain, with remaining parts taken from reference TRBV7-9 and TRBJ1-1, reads DTGVSQNPRHKITKRGQNVTFRCDPISEHNRLYWYRQTLGQGPEFLTYFQNEAQLEKSRLLSDRFSAERPKGSFSTLEIQRTEQGDSAMYLCASRIVGRAKNTEAFFGQGTRLTVV.

This CDR3 reads CASSLASTDTQYF. In nucleotides, the CDR3 is TGTGCCAGCAGCTTGGCTAGCACAGATACGCAGTATTTT. The rearrangement uses TRBV5-4 and TRBJ2-3; D not resolved. There are 13 residues in the CDR3. CDR1 and CDR2 (germline): SGHNT, YYREEE (reference sequence). V lost 0 bases to trimming and J lost 0 bases, with 2 bases between them.

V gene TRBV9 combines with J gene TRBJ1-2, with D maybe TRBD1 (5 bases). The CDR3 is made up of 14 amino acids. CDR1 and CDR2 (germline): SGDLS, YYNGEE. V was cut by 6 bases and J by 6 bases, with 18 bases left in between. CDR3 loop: CASNRLGGTNGYTF. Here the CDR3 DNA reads TGTGCCAGCAACCGACTCGGGGGGACCAATGGCTACACCTTC. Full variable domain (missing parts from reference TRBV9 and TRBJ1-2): DSGVTQTPKHLITATGQRVTLRCSPRSGDLSVYWYQQSLDQGLQFLIQYYNGEERAKGNILERFSAQQFPDLHSELNLSSLELGDSALYFCASNRLGGTNGYTFGSGTRLTVV.